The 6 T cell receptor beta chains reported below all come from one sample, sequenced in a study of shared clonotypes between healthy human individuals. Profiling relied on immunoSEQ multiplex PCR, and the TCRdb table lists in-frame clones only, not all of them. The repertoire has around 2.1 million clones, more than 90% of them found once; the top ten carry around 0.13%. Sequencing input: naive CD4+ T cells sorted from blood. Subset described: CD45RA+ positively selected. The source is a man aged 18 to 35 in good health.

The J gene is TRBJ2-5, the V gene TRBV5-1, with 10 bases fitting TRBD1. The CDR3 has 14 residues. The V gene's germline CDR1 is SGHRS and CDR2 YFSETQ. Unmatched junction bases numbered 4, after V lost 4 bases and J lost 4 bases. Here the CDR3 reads CASSPTGGGETQYF. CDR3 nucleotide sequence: TGCGCCAGCAGCCCGACAGGGGGCGGAGAGACCCAGTACTTC.

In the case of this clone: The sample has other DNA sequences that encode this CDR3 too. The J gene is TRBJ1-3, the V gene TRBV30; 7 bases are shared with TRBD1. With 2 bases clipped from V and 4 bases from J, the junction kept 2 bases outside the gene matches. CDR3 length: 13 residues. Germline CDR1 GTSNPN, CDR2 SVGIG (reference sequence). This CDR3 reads CAWSSQGGNTIYF. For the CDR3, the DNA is TGTGCCTGGAGTTCACAGGGGGGAAACACCATATATTTT.

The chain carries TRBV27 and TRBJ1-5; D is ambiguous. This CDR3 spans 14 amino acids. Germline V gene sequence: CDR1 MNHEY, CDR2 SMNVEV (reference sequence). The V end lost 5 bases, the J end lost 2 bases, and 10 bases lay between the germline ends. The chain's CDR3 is CASSPLPGNQPQHF. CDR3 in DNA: TGTGCCAGCAGTCCCCTACCTGGCAATCAGCCCCAGCATTTT.

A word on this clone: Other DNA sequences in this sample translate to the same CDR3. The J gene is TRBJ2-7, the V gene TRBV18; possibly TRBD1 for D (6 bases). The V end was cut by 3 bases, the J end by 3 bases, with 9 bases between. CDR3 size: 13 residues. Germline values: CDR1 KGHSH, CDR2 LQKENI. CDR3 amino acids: CASSPGRGYEQYF. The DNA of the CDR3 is TGTGCCAGCTCACCGGGCAGGGGCTACGAGCAGTACTTC.

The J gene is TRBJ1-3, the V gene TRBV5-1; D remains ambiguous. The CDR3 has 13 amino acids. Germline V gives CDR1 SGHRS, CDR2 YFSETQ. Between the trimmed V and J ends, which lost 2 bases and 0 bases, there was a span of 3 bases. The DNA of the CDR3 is TGCGCCAGCAGCTTCAGCTCTGGAAACACCATATATTTT. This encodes CASSFSSGNTIYF. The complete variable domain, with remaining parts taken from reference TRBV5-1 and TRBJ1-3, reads KAGVTQTPRYLIKTRGQQVTLSCSPISGHRSVSWYQQTPGQGLQFLFEYFSETQRNKGNFPGRFSGRQFSNSRSEMNVSTLELGDSALYLCASSFSSGNTIYFGEGSWLTVV.

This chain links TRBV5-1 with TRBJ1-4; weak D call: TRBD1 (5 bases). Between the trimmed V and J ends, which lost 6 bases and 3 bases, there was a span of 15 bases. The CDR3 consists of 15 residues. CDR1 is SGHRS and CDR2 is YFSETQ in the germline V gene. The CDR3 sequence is CASNLAGGPNEKLFF. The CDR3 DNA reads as TGCGCCAGCAATTTGGCCGGGGGACCTAATGAAAAACTGTTTTTT.